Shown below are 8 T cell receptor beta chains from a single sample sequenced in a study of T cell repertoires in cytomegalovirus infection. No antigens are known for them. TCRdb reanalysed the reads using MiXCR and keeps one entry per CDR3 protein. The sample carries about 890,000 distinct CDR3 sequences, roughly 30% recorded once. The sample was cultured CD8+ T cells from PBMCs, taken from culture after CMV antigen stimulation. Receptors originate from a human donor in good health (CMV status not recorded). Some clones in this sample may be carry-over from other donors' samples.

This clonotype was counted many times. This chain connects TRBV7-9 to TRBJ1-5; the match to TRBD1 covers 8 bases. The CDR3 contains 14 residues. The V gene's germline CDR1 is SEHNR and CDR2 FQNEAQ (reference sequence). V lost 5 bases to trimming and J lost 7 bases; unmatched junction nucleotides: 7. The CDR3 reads CASSTGQGGQPQHF. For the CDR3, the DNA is TGTGCCAGCAGCACAGGACAGGGCGGCCAGCCCCAGCATTTT. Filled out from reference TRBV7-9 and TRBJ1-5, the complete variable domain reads DTGVSQNPRHKITKRGQNVTFRCDPISEHNRLYWYRQTLGQGPEFLTYFQNEAQLEKSRLLSDRFSAERPKGSFSTLEIQRTEQGDSAMYLCASSTGQGGQPQHFGDGTRLSIL.

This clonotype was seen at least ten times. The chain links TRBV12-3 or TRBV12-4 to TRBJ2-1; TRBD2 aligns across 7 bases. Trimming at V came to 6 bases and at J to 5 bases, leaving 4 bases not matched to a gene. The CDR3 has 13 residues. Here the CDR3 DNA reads TGTGCCAGCAGCTTGGGGACTAACAATGAGCAGTTCTTC. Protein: CASSLGTNNEQFF.

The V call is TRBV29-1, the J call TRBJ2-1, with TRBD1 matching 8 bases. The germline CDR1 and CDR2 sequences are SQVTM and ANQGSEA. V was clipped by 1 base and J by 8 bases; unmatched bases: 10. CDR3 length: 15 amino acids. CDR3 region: CSVEGPGGELDEQFF. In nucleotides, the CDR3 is TGCAGCGTTGAAGGACCAGGGGGCGAATTGGATGAGCAGTTCTTC.

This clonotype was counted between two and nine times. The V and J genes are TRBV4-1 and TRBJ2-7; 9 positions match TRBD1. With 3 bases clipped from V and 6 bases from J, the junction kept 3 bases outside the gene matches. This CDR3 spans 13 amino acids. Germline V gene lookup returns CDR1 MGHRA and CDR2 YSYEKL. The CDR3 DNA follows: TGCGCCAGCAGCCAGGGGACAGGGACCGAGCAGTACTTC. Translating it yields CASSQGTGTEQYF.

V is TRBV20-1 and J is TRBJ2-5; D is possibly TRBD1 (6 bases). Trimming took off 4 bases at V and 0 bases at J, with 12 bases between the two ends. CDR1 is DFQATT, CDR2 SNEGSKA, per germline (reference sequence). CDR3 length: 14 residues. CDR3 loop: CSANTRQDQETQYF. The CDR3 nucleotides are TGCAGTGCTAACACCCGACAGGACCAAGAGACCCAGTACTTC.

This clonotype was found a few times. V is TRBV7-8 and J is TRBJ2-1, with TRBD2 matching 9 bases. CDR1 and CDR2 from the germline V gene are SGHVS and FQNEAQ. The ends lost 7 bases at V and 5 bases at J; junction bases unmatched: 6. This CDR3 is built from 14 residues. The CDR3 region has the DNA TGTGCCAGCATACCGGGACTAGCCCACAATGAGCAGTTCTTC. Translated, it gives CASIPGLAHNEQFF.

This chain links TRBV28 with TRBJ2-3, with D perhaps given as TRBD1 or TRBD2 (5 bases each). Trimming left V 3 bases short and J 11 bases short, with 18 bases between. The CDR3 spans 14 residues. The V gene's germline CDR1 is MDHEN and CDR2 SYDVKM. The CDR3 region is CASSFRGADIRQYF. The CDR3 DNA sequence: TGTGCCAGCAGTTTTCGAGGGGCCGACATTAGGCAGTATTTT. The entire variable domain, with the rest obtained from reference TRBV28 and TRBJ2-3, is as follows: DVKVTQSSRYLVKRTGEKVFLECVQDMDHENMFWYRQDPGLGLRLIYFSYDVKMKEKGDIPEGYSVSREKKERFSLILESASTNQTSMYLCASSFRGADIRQYFGPGTRLTVL.

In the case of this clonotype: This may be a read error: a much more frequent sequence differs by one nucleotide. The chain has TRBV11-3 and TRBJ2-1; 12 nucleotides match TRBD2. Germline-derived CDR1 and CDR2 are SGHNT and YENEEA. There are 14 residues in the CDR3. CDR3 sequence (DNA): TGTACCAGCTCCTCTAGCGGGGGGGCCTATGAGCAGTTCTTC. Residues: CTSSSSGGAYEQFF.